Listed here are 18 T cell receptor beta chains from one sample, sequenced in a study of blood T cell repertoires in COVID-19 (dated by TCRdb to between 2020 and 2021). Library preparation was by the immunoSEQ multiplex PCR assay. In its TCRdb copy, this immuneACCESS table keeps in-frame sequences only and misses some clones. Where compared with another copy, unresolved V genes explain less than half of these, and the others have no known cause. The sample contains 90,000 to 150,000 clones, roughly 80% of them found a single time. About 6.8% of the sample is taken by the ten largest. Sequencing was done on a sample of peripheral blood. The receptors were gathered from a man between 65 and 79 years old with acute or convalescent COVID-19.

The CDR3 protein is CASRSTGIEQYF. In nucleotides, the CDR3 is TGTGCCAGCAGGTCGACAGGGATTGAGCAGTACTTC. V is TRBV2 and J is TRBJ2-7, with 7 bases aligning to TRBD1. Germline V gene sequence: CDR1 SNHLY, CDR2 FYNNEI. The CDR3 spans 12 residues. Trimming cost V 6 bases and J 7 bases; bases outside gene matches: 6.

J is TRBJ2-7 and V is TRBV11-1; a weak D match, TRBD1 (6 bases). The germline gives CDR1 SGHAT, CDR2 FQDESV (reference sequence). V was pared by 4 bases and J by 5 bases, with 12 bases between. CDR3 size: 13 residues. CDR3 loop: CASSSRTANEQYF. In DNA, the CDR3 is TGTGCCAGCAGCTCCCGGACAGCCAACGAGCAGTACTTC. The full variable domain, rest sourced from reference TRBV11-1 and TRBJ2-7, is EAEVAQSPRYKITEKSQAVAFWCDPISGHATLYWYRQILGQGPELLVQFQDESVVDDSQLPKDRFSAERLKGVDSTLKIQPAELGDSAMYLCASSSRTANEQYFGPGTRLTVT.

This chain connects TRBV11-2 to TRBJ2-7; 8 positions match TRBD1. Germline V gives CDR1 SGHAT, CDR2 FQNNGV. V shed 5 bases and J 4 bases; nucleotides not matched to a gene: 7. This CDR3 is built from 14 residues. In nucleotides, the CDR3 is TGTGCCAGCAGCCAAAGGCAGGGGGCTTACGAGCAGTACTTC. The encoded protein is CASSQRQGAYEQYF.

The chain couples TRBV13 to TRBJ1-2; D might be TRBD1 (5 bases). Germline V CDR1 and CDR2: PRHDT, FYEKMQ (reference sequence). This CDR3 is built from 15 residues. The V end lost 8 bases, the J end lost 0 bases, and 16 bases lay between the germline ends. The CDR3 region is CASPRGDSPNYGYTF. The CDR3 nucleotides are TGTGCCAGCCCCCGGGGGGACTCCCCTAACTATGGCTACACCTTC.

This clone was observed a handful of times. The CDR3 DNA is TGCAGCGTTGAACGGCAGGGGGCGCGGAATGAGCAGTTCTTC. Translating gives CSVERQGARNEQFF. The rearrangement joins TRBV29-1 to TRBJ2-1; 8 nucleotides match TRBD1. The CDR3 runs to 14 residues. CDR1 and CDR2 from the germline V gene are SQVTM and ANQGSEA. The V gene end was trimmed by 2 bases and the J gene end by 7 bases; junction bases not matched to a gene: 7.

The rearrangement joins TRBV18 to TRBJ2-7; D gene ambiguous. This CDR3 region has 14 residues. The V and J ends lost 8 bases and 2 bases respectively, with 16 bases between them. The germline gives CDR1 KGHSH, CDR2 LQKENI. Here the CDR3 DNA reads TGTGCCAGCACAACAACACAGATGGCCTACGAGCAGTACTTC. Amino acid sequence: CASTTTQMAYEQYF.

The chain employs TRBV28 and TRBJ2-3, with a possible D match to TRBD2 (7 bases). Germline V CDR1 and CDR2: MDHEN, SYDVKM. There are 13 residues in the CDR3. The V end was cut by 8 bases, the J end by 6 bases, with 15 bases between. CDR3 in DNA: TGTGCCAGCCTGGAGGAGGGGGGGGATACGCAGTATTTT. Protein sequence: CASLEEGGDTQYF. Complete variable domain (other parts from reference TRBV28 and TRBJ2-3): DVKVTQSSRYLVKRTGEKVFLECVQDMDHENMFWYRQDPGLGLRLIYFSYDVKMKEKGDIPEGYSVSREKKERFSLILESASTNQTSMYLCASLEEGGDTQYFGPGTRLTVL.

J is TRBJ2-5 and V is TRBV7-9, with D possibly being TRBD2 (5 bases). The CDR3 is made up of 14 amino acids. Germline V lookup: CDR1 SEHNR, CDR2 FQNEAQ (reference sequence). V lost 0 bases, J lost 5 bases, and 10 bases lay in between. The DNA for the CDR3 is TGTGCCAGCAGCTTAGCGGGCGGGTATGAGACCCAGTACTTC. This sequence encodes CASSLAGGYETQYF.

V usage is TRBV2 and J usage is TRBJ1-5; D may be TRBD1 (6 bases). CDR1 and CDR2 (germline): SNHLY, FYNNEI. V shed 4 bases and J shed 7 bases, with 14 bases lying between them. This CDR3 is 14 amino acids long. CDR3 coding DNA: TGTGCCAGCAGTGTAGAGGGGGTGCAGCAGCCCCAGCATTTT. Amino acid sequence: CASSVEGVQQPQHF.

This chain joins TRBV2 and TRBJ1-1, with 8 bases aligning to TRBD1. The CDR3 is 15 amino acids. V was pared by 8 bases and J by 0 bases, with 8 bases of the junction left unmatched. CDR1 SNHLY and CDR2 FYNNEI come from the germline V gene. CDR3 region: CASSGQGEMNTEAFF. Written as DNA, the CDR3 is TGTGCCAGCTCCGGACAGGGAGAGATGAACACTGAAGCTTTCTTT.

The chain couples TRBV28 to TRBJ1-2; D remains ambiguous. There are 13 residues in the CDR3. Germline assignment: CDR1 MDHEN and CDR2 SYDVKM. V gave up 4 bases and J gave up 3 bases, with 9 bases separating them. CDR3 nucleotides: TGTGCCAGCAGTTGGATTGGAGACTATGGCTACACCTTC. As protein: CASSWIGDYGYTF.

This CDR3 is CASSYIGTGGSQPQHF. Here the CDR3 DNA reads TGTGCCAGCAGTTACATTGGGACAGGGGGCAGTCAGCCCCAGCATTTT. This chain joins TRBV6-2 or TRBV6-3 and TRBJ1-5; TRBD1 matches 12 bases. Losses at the gene ends were 2 bases for V and 6 bases for J; bases not matched to a gene: 5. The germline V gene has CDR1 MNHEY and CDR2 SVGEGT. The CDR3 length is 16 residues.

The CDR3 DNA follows: TGTGCCAGCAGCCAAGACGCTAGCGGGAGCTCCTACAATGAGCAGTTCTTC. Its protein product is CASSQDASGSSYNEQFF. The V and J genes are TRBV4-2 and TRBJ2-1, with 10 bases fitting TRBD2. The length of the CDR3 is 17 residues. With 0 bases clipped from V and 0 bases from J, the junction kept 2 bases outside the gene matches. CDR1 and CDR2 (germline): LGHNA, YNFKEQ.

In DNA form, the CDR3 reads TGTGCCAGCAGCCAAGTGGGGGCGGAGGGCACAGATACGCAGTATTTT. As protein: CASSQVGAEGTDTQYF. The gene calls are TRBV4-2 and TRBJ2-3; perhaps TRBD1 as D (6 bases). Germline assignment: CDR1 LGHNA and CDR2 YNFKEQ. V lost 1 base and J 1 base, leaving 12 bases between the germline ends. The CDR3 sequence is 16 residues long.

The chain employs TRBV2 and TRBJ2-7; TRBD2 might be the D (6 bases). Looked up from germline, CDR1 is SNHLY and CDR2 is FYNNEI. This CDR3 is 16 amino acids long. V lost 6 bases, J lost 2 bases, and 20 bases lay in between. DNA of the CDR3: TGTGCCAGCAGCCGCGGCCCGGAGCGGGTGCCCTACGAGCAGTACTTC. It encodes CASSRGPERVPYEQYF.

This chain connects TRBV7-2 to TRBJ2-4; D remains ambiguous. The CDR3 is 16 residues long. V lost 1 base to trimming and J lost 1 base, with 11 bases between them. Germline lookup yields CDR1 SGHTA and CDR2 FQGNSA. DNA for the CDR3: TGTGCCAGCAGCTTAGTTCCAGCGATCGCCAAAAACATTCAGTACTTC. Translated: CASSLVPAIAKNIQYF.

The chain combines TRBV5-1 with TRBJ2-3, with 14 bases fitting TRBD2. The V and J ends lost 4 bases and 4 bases, in that order; junction bases with no gene match: 2. Germline V lookup: CDR1 SGHRS, CDR2 YFSETQ. This CDR3 comprises 15 residues. DNA of the CDR3: TGCGCCAGCAGCAAGGGACTAGCGGGAGCAGATACGCAGTATTTT. It translates to CASSKGLAGADTQYF.

The J gene is TRBJ1-6, the V gene TRBV5-4; D not certain. Trimming took off 0 bases at V and 5 bases at J, with 12 bases between the two ends. The V gene's germline CDR1 is SGHNT and CDR2 YYREEE (reference sequence). The CDR3 has 16 amino acids. The CDR3 DNA reads TGTGCCAGCAGCTTGGGGGGTCCGGGGAATAATTCACCCCTCCACTTT. This encodes CASSLGGPGNNSPLHF.